One and the same sample provided the 10 T cell receptor beta chains below, sequenced in a study of neurological immune-mediated disorders. MiXCR, run by TCRdb on the 5' RACE reads, gives a single entry per CDR3 protein. The repertoire holds about 59,000 distinct CDR3 sequences, 12% seen once, with about 11% in the top ten. The specimen was PBMCs. The receptors stem from a woman aged 55-70 years with HTLV-1-associated myelopathy (HAM/TSP).

The sample holds many counts of this clonotype. The chain is built from TRBV4-1 and TRBJ2-1; 7 nucleotides agree with TRBD2. The germline V gene has CDR1 MGHRA and CDR2 YSYEKL. The J segment lost 6 bases and the V segment lost 0 bases, leaving 8 bases of the junction unmatched. The CDR3 is 16 residues long. The CDR3 coding sequence is TGCGCCAGCAGCCAAGATGTGGGAGGGCCTCTCAATGAGCAGTTCTTC. It specifies CASSQDVGGPLNEQFF.

There are many counts of this clonotype. Written as DNA, the CDR3 is TGTGCCAGCAGTTTAAAGGGATATGGCTACACCTTC. This encodes CASSLKGYGYTF. This chain links TRBV12-3 or TRBV12-4 with TRBJ1-2; D call uncertain. V was cut by 2 bases and J by 5 bases, with 6 bases left in between. The CDR3 is 12 residues long.

The chain links TRBV3-1 to TRBJ2-3, with D perhaps being TRBD1 or TRBD2 (5 bases each). Germline V gives CDR1 LGHDT, CDR2 YNNKEL (reference sequence). The CDR3 runs to 14 residues. Trimming left V 6 bases short and J 7 bases short, with 17 bases between. The CDR3 protein is CASRGEKGRNTQYF. DNA of the CDR3: TGTGCCAGCAGGGGGGAAAAGGGTAGGAATACGCAGTATTTT.

This clonotype appeared many times. The chain joins TRBV9 to TRBJ1-2; 8 bases align to TRBD1. Looked up from germline, CDR1 is SGDLS and CDR2 is YYNGEE. The CDR3 has 15 amino acids. J lost 7 bases, V lost 3 bases, and 11 bases had no gene match. CDR3 protein: CASSAQPDRGSGYTF. In nucleotides, the CDR3 is TGTGCCAGCAGCGCCCAACCAGACAGGGGAAGTGGCTACACCTTC. Full variable domain (outside the CDR3, taken from reference TRBV9 and TRBJ1-2): DSGVTQTPKHLITATGQRVTLRCSPRSGDLSVYWYQQSLDQGLQFLIQYYNGEERAKGNILERFSAQQFPDLHSELNLSSLELGDSALYFCASSAQPDRGSGYTFGSGTRLTVV.

The sample holds many counts of this clonotype. The genes are TRBV9 and TRBJ2-1, with a tentative D call TRBD2 (6 bases). CDR3 size: 15 residues. The germline V gene encodes CDR1 SGDLS and CDR2 YYNGEE. Deletions cut 0 bases from V and 6 bases from J, with 13 bases between. CDR3: CASSVGEGRLNEQFF. CDR3 in DNA: TGTGCCAGCAGCGTAGGAGAGGGGAGGCTCAATGAGCAGTTCTTC.

With regard to this clonotype: The junction departs from the called germline gene at one end, perhaps through a read error. The rearrangement uses TRBV12-3 or TRBV12-4 and TRBJ1-5, with D tentatively TRBD1 (6 bases). There are 13 residues in the CDR3. The CDR3 bases are TGTGTCAGCCTAAGGGGGGGTGGCCAGCCCCAACATTTT. Encoded protein: CVSLRGGGQPQHF.

This clonotype has ten or more counts. The V gene is TRBV2, the J gene TRBJ1-3; TRBD1 matches 10 bases. The CDR3 is made up of 15 amino acids. The ends lost 5 bases at V and 5 bases at J; junction bases unmatched: 6. The V gene's germline CDR1 is SNHLY and CDR2 FYNNEI. This chain's CDR3 is CASSLGTGDRNTIYF. The CDR3 bases are TGTGCCAGCAGTTTAGGGACAGGGGATCGAAACACCATATATTTT.

This clonotype was picked up many times. The CDR3 loop reads CASRTVSGGNQPQHF. CDR3 bases: TGTGCCAGCAGAACCGTTTCAGGGGGCAATCAGCCCCAGCATTTT. The V call is TRBV28, the J call TRBJ1-5, with a weak D call TRBD1 (6 bases). The V end was cut by 6 bases, the J end by 2 bases, with 14 bases between. CDR3 length equals 15 residues. CDR1 MDHEN and CDR2 SYDVKM come from the germline V gene.

At least ten counts were recorded for this clonotype. This chain links TRBV10-3 with TRBJ2-7; 10 positions agree with TRBD2. There are 14 residues in the CDR3. Germline loops: CDR1 ENHRY, CDR2 SYGVKD. Germline trimming cut 3 bases from V and 7 bases from J; bases unmatched to any gene: 6. CDR3: CAISELAGPSEQYF. CDR3 in DNA: TGTGCCATCAGTGAACTAGCGGGGCCCTCGGAGCAGTACTTC.

This clonotype came up many times. V usage is TRBV9 and J usage is TRBJ2-2; D might be TRBD1 (5 bases). V was shortened by 0 bases and J by 0 bases, with 9 bases between the two germline ends. The CDR3 totals 16 residues. Germline assignment: CDR1 SGDLS and CDR2 YYNGEE. The CDR3, as DNA: TGTGCCAGCAGCGTAGTCCCGACAGCGAACACCGGGGAGCTGTTTTTT. This encodes CASSVVPTANTGELFF.